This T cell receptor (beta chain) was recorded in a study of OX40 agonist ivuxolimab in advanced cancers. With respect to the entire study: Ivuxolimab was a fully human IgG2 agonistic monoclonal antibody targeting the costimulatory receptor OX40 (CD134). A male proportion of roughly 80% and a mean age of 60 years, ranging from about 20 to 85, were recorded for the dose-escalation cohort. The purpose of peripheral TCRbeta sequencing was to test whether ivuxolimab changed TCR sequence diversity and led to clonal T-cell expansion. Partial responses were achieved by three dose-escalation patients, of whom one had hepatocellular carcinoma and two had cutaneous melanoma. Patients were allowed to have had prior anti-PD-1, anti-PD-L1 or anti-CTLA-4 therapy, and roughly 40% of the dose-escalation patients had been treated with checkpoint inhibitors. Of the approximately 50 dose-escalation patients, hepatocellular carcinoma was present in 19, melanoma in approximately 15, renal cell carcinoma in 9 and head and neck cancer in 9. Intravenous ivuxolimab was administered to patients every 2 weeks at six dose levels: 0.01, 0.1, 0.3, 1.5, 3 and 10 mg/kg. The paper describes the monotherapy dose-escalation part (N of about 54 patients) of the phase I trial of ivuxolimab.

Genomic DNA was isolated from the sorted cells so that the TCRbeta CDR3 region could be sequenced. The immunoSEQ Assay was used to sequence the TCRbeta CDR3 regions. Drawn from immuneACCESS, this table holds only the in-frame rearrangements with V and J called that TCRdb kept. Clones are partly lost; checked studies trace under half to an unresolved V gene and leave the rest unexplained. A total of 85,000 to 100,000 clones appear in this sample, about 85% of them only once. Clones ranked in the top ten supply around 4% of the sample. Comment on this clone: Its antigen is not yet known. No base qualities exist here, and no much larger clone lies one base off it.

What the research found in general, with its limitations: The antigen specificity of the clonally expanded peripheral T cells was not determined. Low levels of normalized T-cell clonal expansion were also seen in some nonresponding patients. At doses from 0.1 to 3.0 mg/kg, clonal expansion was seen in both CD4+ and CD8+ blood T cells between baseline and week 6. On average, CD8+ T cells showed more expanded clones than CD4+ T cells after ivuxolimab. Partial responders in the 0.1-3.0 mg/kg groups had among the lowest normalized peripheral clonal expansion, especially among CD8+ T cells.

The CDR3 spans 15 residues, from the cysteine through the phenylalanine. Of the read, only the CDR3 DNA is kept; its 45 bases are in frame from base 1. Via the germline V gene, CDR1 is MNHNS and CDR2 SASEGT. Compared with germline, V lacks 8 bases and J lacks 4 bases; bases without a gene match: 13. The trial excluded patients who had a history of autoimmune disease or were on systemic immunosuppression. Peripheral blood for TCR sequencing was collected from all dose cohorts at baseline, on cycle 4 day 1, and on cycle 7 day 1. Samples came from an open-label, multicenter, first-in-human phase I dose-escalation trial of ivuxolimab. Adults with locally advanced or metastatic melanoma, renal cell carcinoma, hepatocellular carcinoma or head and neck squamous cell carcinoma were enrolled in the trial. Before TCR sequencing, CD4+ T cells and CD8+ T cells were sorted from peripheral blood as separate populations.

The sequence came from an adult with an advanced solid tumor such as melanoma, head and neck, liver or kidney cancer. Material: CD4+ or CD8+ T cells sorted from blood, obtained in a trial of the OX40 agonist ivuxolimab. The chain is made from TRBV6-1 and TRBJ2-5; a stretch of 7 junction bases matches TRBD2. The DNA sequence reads TGTGCCAGCTCTAGGGAGGGGCTTGTCGGAGAGACCCAGTACTTC. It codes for CASSREGLVGETQYF.